This T cell receptor beta chain derives from a study of T cell repertoires in cytomegalovirus infection (dated by TCRdb to the late 2010s). With respect to the entire study: The peptide stimulations were aimed at well-studied HLA-B-restricted epitopes as well as recently identified HLA-C-restricted CMV epitopes, whose presentation resists viral immunomodulation. The HLA type of each donor mattered for the analysis, because public TCR beta signatures pointed to carriage of CMV infection along with the matching HLA type.

Comment on this clonotype: This clone's antigen is unknown. The record has no base qualities; no much larger clone is one base away.

For sequencing, an Illumina HiSeq 1500 was employed. The public reads were run again by TCRdb, first through fastp at Q25 and then through MiXCR, and only productive beta chains were kept. Each record represents a unique CDR3 protein, reported with the most common genes and DNA among its rows. The sample profile shows 75,000 to 100,000 distinct CDR3 sequences; approximately 43% of them were found once. The ten biggest clones cover 90% to 95% of the sample. General conclusions and limits of the study: The ex vivo response was dominated by HLA-C-restricted CMV-specific TCR beta clonotypes, which also provided the single most frequent clonotype in two of eight donors. Cumulative frequency of public TCR beta family members discriminated carriers of CMV infection plus the relevant HLA type in this cohort and an independent approximately 400-donor cohort.

What this sample's treatment or condition label stands for: in vitro stimulation with specific CMV peptide epitopes to enrich CMV-specific T cells. The CDR3 measures 17 amino acids from cysteine to phenylalanine. Left in the record is the CDR3 DNA by itself, 51 bases read in frame from the first base. The germline V gene (reference sequence) yields SEHNR for CDR1 and FQNEAQ for CDR2. V and J are trimmed by 5 bases and 0 bases, and the gene matches miss 8 bases of the junction. This receptor was obtained from a human donor in good health (CMV status not recorded). Some clones in this sample may be carry-over from other donors' samples. This specimen was CD8+ T cells from cultured PBMCs, taken from culture after CMV antigen stimulation. The rearranged chain carries TRBV7-9 and TRBJ1-4; TRBD1 agrees with 8 junctional bases. For the CDR3, the sequence is CASSTDREGATNEKLFF. The nucleotide sequence reads TGTGCCAGCAGCACGGACAGGGAGGGAGCAACTAATGAAAAACTGTTTTTT.